This T cell receptor (beta chain) is from a study of brain T cells in children with intractable seizures. This CDR3 has 15 residues. Germline V lookup: CDR1 SNHLY, CDR2 FYNNEI. Trimming left V 6 bases short and J 2 bases short, with 15 bases between. Clones were read by immunoSEQ multiplex PCR, and TCRdb kept only the in-frame ones, dropping some. Among about 110,000 clones, 94% were seen once, and the ten largest hold 3.5% to 4%. This clone was recorded only once. This chain uses TRBV2 with TRBJ2-3; D gene unclear. The TCR sequence derives from a boy under three years old with hemimegalencephaly and intractable seizures. This specimen consisted of peripheral blood, obtained at surgery. The CDR3 DNA is TGTGCCAGCAGAAAAGTCCGCAGCCTCACAGATACGCAGTATTTT. Protein product: CASRKVRSLTDTQYF.